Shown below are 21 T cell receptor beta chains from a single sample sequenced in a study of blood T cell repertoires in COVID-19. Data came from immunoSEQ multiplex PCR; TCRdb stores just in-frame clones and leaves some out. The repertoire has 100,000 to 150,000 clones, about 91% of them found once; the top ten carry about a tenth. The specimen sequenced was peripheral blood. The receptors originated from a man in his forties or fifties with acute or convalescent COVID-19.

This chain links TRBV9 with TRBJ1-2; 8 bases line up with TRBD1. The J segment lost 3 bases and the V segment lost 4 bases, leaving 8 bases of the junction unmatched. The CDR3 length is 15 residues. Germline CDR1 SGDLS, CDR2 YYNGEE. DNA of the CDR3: TGTGCCAGCAGCCCGATGGACAGGGCCGACTATGGCTACACCTTC. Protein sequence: CASSPMDRADYGYTF.

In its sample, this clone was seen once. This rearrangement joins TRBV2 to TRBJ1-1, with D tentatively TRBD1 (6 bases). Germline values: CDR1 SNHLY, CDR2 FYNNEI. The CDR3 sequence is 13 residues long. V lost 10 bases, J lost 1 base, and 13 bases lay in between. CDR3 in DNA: TGTGCCACCCTACAGGGACCGAACACTGAAGCTTTCTTT. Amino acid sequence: CATLQGPNTEAFF.

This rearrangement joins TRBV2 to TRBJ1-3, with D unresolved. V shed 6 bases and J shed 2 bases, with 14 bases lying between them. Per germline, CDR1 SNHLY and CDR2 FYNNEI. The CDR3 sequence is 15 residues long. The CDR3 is CASRLNPITGNTIYF. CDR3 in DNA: TGTGCCAGCAGACTAAACCCGATAACTGGAAACACCATATATTTT.

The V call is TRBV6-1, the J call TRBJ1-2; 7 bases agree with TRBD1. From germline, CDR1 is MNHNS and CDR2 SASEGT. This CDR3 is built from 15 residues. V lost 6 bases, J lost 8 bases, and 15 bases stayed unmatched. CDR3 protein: CASRKPGQLLGGYTF. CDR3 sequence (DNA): TGTGCCAGCAGAAAACCGGGACAGCTGTTGGGGGGCTACACCTTC.

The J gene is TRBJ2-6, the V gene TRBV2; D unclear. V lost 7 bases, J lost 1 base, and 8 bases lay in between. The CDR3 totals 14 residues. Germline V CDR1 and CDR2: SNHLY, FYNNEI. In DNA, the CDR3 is TGTGCCAGCAATACACAGTCTGGGGCCAACGTCCTGACTTTC. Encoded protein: CASNTQSGANVLTF.

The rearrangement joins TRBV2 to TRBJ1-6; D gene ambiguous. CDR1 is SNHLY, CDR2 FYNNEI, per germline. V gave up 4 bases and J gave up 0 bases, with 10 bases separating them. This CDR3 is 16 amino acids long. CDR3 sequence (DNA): TGTGCCAGCAGTGGGACGGGGAGCTCCTATAATTCACCCCTCCACTTT. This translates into CASSGTGSSYNSPLHF.

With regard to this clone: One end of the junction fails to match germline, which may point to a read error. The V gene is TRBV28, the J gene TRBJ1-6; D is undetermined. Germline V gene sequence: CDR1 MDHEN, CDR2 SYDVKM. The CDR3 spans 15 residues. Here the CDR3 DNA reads TGTGCCGGCAGTTTAGGGCCTCATCTGCGTTCACCCCTCCACTTT. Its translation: CAGSLGPHLRSPLHF.

CDR3 in amino acids: CASSQVVKSPMNTEAFF. The CDR3 DNA reads TGCGCCAGCAGCCAAGTGGTGAAGAGTCCCATGAACACTGAAGCTTTCTTT. This chain joins TRBV4-1 and TRBJ1-1; unclear D gene. Per germline, CDR1 MGHRA and CDR2 YSYEKL. CDR3 length: 17 residues. Trimming removed 1 base at V and 0 bases at J, with 15 bases between.

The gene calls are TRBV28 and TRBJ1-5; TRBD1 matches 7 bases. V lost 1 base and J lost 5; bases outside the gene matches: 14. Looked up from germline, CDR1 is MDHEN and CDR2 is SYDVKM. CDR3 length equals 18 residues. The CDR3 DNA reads TGTGCCAGCAGTTTATCGACAGGGCTGGGTAGTATCGATCAGCCCCAGCATTTT. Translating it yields CASSLSTGLGSIDQPQHF.

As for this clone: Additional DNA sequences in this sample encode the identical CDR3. In DNA form, the CDR3 reads TGTGCCAGCAGTTTAGGGGGTTCTGGAAACACCATATATTTT. The encoded protein is CASSLGGSGNTIYF. J is TRBJ1-3 and V is TRBV6-5; the D gene is possibly TRBD1 (6 bases). The V and J ends lost 4 bases and 1 base respectively, with 8 bases between them. The CDR3 contains 14 residues. The V gene's germline CDR1 is MNHEY and CDR2 SVGAGI.

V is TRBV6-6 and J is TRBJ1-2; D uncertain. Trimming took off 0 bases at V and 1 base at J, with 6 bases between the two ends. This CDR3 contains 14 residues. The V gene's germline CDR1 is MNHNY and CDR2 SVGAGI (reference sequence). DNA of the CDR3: TGTGCCAGCAGTTACTCGCCGCGTAACTATGGCTACACCTTC. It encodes CASSYSPRNYGYTF.

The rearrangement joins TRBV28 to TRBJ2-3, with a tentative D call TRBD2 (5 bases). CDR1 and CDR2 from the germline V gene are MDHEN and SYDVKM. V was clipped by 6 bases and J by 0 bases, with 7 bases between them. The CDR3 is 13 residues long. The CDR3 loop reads CASRGGSTDTQYF. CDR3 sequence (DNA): TGTGCCAGCAGAGGCGGGAGCACAGATACGCAGTATTTT.

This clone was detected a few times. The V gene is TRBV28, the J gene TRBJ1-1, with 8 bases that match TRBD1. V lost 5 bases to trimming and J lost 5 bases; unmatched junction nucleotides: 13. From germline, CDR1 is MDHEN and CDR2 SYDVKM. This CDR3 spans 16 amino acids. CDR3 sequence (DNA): TGTGCCAGCAGTAGTCCGACAGGGGTCGGGGAAACTGAAGCTTTCTTT. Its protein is CASSSPTGVGETEAFF.

CDR3 sequence (DNA): TGTGCCAGCAGTGATACTAGCGGGAGTTCGGATACGCAGTATTTT. This translates into CASSDTSGSSDTQYF. The chain has TRBV6-4 and TRBJ2-3; TRBD2 matches at 11 bases. Germline-derived CDR1 and CDR2 are MRHNA and SNTAGT. Unmatched junction bases numbered 5, after V lost 3 bases and J lost 6 bases. The CDR3 contains 15 residues.

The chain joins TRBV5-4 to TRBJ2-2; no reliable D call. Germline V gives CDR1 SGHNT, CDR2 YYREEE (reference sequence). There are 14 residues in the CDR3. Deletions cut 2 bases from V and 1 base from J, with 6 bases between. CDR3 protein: CASSFGQNTGELFF. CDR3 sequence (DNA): TGTGCCAGCAGCTTTGGGCAGAACACCGGGGAGCTGTTTTTT.

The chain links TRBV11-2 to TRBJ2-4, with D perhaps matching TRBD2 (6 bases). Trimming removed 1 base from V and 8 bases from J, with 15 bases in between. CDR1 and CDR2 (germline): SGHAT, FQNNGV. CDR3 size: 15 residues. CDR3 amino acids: CASSLGAGPFYIQYF. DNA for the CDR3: TGTGCCAGCAGCTTAGGCGCGGGGCCATTTTACATTCAGTACTTC.

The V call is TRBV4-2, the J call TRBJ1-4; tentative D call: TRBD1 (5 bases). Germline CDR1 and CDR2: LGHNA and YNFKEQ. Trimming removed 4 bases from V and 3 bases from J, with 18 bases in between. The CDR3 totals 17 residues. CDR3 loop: CASSPTQGARANEKLFF. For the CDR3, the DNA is TGTGCCAGCAGCCCAACCCAAGGGGCGCGAGCTAATGAAAAACTGTTTTTT.

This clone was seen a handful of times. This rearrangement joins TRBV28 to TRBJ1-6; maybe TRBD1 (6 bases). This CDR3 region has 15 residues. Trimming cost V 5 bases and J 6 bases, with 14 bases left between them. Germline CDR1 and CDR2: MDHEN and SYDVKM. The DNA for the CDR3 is TGTGCCAGCAGTCCCACAGGGTCGGGTAATTCACCCCTCCACTTT. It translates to CASSPTGSGNSPLHF.

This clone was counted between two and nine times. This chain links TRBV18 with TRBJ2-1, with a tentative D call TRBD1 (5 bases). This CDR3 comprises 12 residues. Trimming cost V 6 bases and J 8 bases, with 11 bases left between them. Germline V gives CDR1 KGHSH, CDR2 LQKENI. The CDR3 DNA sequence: TGTGCCAGCTCGTCAAGGGGTGATGAGCAGTTCTTC. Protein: CASSSRGDEQFF.

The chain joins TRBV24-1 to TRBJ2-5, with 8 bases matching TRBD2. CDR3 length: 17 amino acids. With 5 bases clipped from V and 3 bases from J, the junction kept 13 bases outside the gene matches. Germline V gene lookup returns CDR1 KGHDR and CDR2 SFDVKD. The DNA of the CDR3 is TGTGCCACCAGTGGCCCCCGGGGGGGGTACTCTAAAGAGACCCAGTACTTC. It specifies CATSGPRGGYSKETQYF.

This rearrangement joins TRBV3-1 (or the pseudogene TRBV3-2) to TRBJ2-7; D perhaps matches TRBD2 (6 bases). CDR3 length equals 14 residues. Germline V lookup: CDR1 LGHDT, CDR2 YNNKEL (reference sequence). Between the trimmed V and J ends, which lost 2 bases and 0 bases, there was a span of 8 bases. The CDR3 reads CASSQTSFSYEQYF. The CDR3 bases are TGTGCCAGCAGCCAAACTAGCTTCTCCTACGAGCAGTACTTC.